The sequence of this TCR beta chain was determined in a study of spatial heterogeneity in lung cancer. The sample holds many counts of this clonotype. A single record per CDR3 protein comes from TCRdb applying MiXCR to the 5' RACE reads. The table lists 20,000 to 25,000 distinct CDR3 sequences, about 7.2% of them singletons. Stated time point: sample taken at primary tumor resection. The starting material was PBMCs, obtained at surgery. This TCR was recovered from a male donor with early-stage non-small cell lung cancer.

The CDR3 sequence is CASSEGARGPNLSYNEQFF. CDR3 DNA: TGTGCCAGCAGTGAAGGGGCCAGGGGGCCTAACCTATCCTACAATGAGCAGTTCTTC. V is TRBV6-1 and J is TRBJ2-1, with 8 bases lining up with TRBD1. The length of the CDR3 is 19 residues. Germline lookup yields CDR1 MNHNS and CDR2 SASEGT. The ends lost 1 base at V and 1 base at J; junction bases unmatched: 12.